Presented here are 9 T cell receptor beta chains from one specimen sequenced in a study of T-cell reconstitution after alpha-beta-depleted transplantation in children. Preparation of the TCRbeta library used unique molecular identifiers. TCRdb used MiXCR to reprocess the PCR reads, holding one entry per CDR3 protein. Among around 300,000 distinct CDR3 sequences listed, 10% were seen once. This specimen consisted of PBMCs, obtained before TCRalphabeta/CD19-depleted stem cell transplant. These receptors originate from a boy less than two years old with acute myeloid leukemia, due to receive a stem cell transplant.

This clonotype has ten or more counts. The CDR3: CASKTQGRGETQYF. The CDR3 coding sequence is TGTGCCAGCAAAACACAGGGTAGGGGAGAGACCCAGTACTTC. The chain combines TRBV28 with TRBJ2-5, with TRBD1 as a possible D gene (6 bases). This CDR3 region has 14 residues. CDR1 and CDR2 (germline): MDHEN, SYDVKM. V gave up 7 bases and J gave up 4 bases, with 16 bases separating them. The variable domain in full, with the rest retrieved from reference TRBV28 and TRBJ2-5, is DVKVTQSSRYLVKRTGEKVFLECVQDMDHENMFWYRQDPGLGLRLIYFSYDVKMKEKGDIPEGYSVSREKKERFSLILESASTNQTSMYLCASKTQGRGETQYFGPGTRLLVL.

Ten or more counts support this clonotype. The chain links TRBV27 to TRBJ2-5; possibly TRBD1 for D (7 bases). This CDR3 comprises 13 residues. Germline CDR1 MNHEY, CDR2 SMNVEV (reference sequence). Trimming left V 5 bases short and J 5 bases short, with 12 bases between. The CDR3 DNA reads TGTGCCAGCAGTACACAGGGGACTGAGACCCAGTACTTC. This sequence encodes CASSTQGTETQYF.

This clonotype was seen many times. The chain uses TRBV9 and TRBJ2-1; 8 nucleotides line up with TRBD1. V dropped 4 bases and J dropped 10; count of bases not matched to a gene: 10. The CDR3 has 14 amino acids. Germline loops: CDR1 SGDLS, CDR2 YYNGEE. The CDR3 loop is CASSSRQGIGEQFF. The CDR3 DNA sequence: TGTGCCAGCAGCAGTCGACAGGGGATCGGGGAGCAGTTCTTC.

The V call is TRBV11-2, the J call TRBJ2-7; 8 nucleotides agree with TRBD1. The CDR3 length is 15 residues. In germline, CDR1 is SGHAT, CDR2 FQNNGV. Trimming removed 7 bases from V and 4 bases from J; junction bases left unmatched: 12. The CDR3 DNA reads TGTGCCAGCACATTTCAGGACAGGGAAATTTACGAGCAGTACTTC. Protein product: CASTFQDREIYEQYF.

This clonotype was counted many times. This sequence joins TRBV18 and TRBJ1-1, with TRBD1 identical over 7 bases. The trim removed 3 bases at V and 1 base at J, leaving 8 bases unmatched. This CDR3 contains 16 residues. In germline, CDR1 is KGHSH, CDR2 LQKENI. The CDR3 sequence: CASSPELPGGNTEAFF. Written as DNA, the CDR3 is TGTGCCAGCTCACCGGAATTACCAGGGGGGAACACTGAAGCTTTCTTT.

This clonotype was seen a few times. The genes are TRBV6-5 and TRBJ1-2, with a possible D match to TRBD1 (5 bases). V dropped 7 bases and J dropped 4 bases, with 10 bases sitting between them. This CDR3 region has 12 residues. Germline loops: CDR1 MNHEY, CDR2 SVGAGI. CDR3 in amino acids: CASTNGGYGYTF. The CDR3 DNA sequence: TGTGCCAGCACCAACGGGGGCTATGGCTACACCTTC.

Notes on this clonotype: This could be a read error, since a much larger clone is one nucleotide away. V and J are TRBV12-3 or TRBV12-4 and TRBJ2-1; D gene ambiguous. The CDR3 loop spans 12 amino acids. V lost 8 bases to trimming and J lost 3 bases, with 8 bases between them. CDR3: CASVRVYNEQFF. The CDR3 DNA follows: TGTGCCAGCGTAAGGGTCTACAATGAGCAGTTCTTC.

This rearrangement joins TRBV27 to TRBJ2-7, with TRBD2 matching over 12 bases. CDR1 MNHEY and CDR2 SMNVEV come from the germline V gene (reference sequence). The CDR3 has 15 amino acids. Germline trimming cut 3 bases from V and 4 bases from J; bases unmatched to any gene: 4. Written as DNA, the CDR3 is TGTGCCAGCAGTTTCAAGCTAGCGGGGGGGTACGAGCAGTACTTC. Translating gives CASSFKLAGGYEQYF.

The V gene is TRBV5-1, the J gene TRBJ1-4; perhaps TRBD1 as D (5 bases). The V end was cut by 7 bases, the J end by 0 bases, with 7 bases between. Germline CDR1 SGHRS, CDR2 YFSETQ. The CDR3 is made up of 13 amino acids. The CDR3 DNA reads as TGCGCCAGCCGGGACGCAACTAATGAAAAACTGTTTTTT. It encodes CASRDATNEKLFF. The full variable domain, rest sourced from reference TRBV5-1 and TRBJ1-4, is KAGVTQTPRYLIKTRGQQVTLSCSPISGHRSVSWYQQTPGQGLQFLFEYFSETQRNKGNFPGRFSGRQFSNSRSEMNVSTLELGDSALYLCASRDATNEKLFFGSGTQLSVL.